Listed here are 22 T cell receptor beta chains from one sample, sequenced in a study of CD8 T cells in ankylosing spondylitis. Study-level results: Ankylosing spondylitis blood appeared to carry a characteristic TCR beta motif of roughly eight highly homologous variants.

TCRdb fed the 5' RACE reads into MiXCR, producing one record per CDR3 protein. The data show some 220,000 distinct CDR3 sequences, 7% to 8% seen once. For these receptors, no antigen is known. The specimen sequenced was blood, either unsorted or a sorted T cell fraction (not recorded which). The receptors stem from a male donor with ankylosing spondylitis.

The rearrangement joins TRBV28 to TRBJ2-3; TRBD2 agrees at 12 bases. The CDR3 extends over 19 amino acids. The V segment lost 3 bases and the J segment 4 bases; nucleotides outside the gene matches: 14. Germline V gene lookup returns CDR1 MDHEN and CDR2 SYDVKM. The CDR3 DNA reads as TGTGCCAGCAGTTTCCCGAGTGGGGCTAGCGGGAGGGTCGCAGATACGCAGTATTTT. Amino acids: CASSFPSGASGRVADTQYF.

This clonotype was recorded many times. The J gene is TRBJ1-2, the V gene TRBV29-1, with D possibly TRBD1 on 6 matching bases. CDR1 is SQVTM, CDR2 ANQGSEA, per germline. CDR3 size: 16 residues. Trimming removed 4 bases at V and 2 bases at J, with 20 bases between. The CDR3 DNA sequence: TGCAGCGTTGGTGGGGGCCATACTATACCAAACTATGGCTACACCTTC. Its protein product is CSVGGGHTIPNYGYTF.

In this sample, this clonotype turned up a few times. V usage is TRBV6-5 and J usage is TRBJ1-5; D possibly corresponds to TRBD1 (5 bases). Between the trimmed V and J ends, which lost 0 bases and 7 bases, there was a span of 19 bases. The CDR3 length is 17 residues. Germline values: CDR1 MNHEY, CDR2 SVGAGI. This CDR3 is CASSYSRVTAGRQPQHF. For the CDR3, the DNA is TGTGCCAGCAGTTACTCCCGTGTGACAGCGGGGAGGCAGCCCCAGCATTTT.

This clonotype has a handful of counts. The rearrangement links TRBV9 to TRBJ2-3; D remains ambiguous. Germline V lookup: CDR1 SGDLS, CDR2 YYNGEE. The CDR3 contains 16 residues. Trimming removed 0 bases at V and 2 bases at J, with 13 bases between. CDR3 loop: CASSVEVTALTDTQYF. In DNA, the CDR3 is TGTGCCAGCAGCGTAGAAGTCACCGCACTCACAGATACGCAGTATTTT.

This clonotype has a count of ten or more. The chain couples TRBV18 to TRBJ2-5; 10 bases line up with TRBD1. This CDR3 has 14 amino acids. Germline V gives CDR1 KGHSH, CDR2 LQKENI. Trimming removed 6 bases from V and 3 bases from J; junction bases left unmatched: 4. DNA for the CDR3: TGTGCCAGCTCCCGCGGACAGGGGGAAGAGACCCAGTACTTC. Its translation: CASSRGQGEETQYF.

V is TRBV4-1 and J is TRBJ1-1; D is perhaps TRBD1 (5 bases). Trimming pared 2 bases from V and 2 bases from J, leaving 9 bases between. The germline V gene has CDR1 MGHRA and CDR2 YSYEKL. CDR3 size: 14 residues. CDR3 region: CASSQQGLNTEAFF. In DNA, the CDR3 is TGCGCCAGCAGCCAACAGGGATTAAACACTGAAGCTTTCTTT.

This clonotype was seen ten or more times. V and J are TRBV25-1 and TRBJ2-5, with TRBD2 as a possible D gene (6 bases). This CDR3 contains 14 residues. Germline-derived CDR1 and CDR2 are MGHDK and SYGVNS. Trimming cost V 3 bases and J 5 bases, with 13 bases left between them. CDR3 sequence: CASSETSPGETQYF. The CDR3 DNA reads as TGTGCCAGCAGTGAGACTAGTCCTGGCGAGACCCAGTACTTC.

This clonotype was observed many times. The rearrangement links TRBV4-1 to TRBJ2-1; D might be TRBD2 (7 bases). The germline V gene encodes CDR1 MGHRA and CDR2 YSYEKL. The CDR3 has 15 residues. Trimming took off 4 bases at V and 5 bases at J, with 15 bases between the two ends. The CDR3 DNA is TGCGCCAGCAGCCCACGGGGGGCTGCACACAATGAGCAGTTCTTC. Encoded protein: CASSPRGAAHNEQFF.

In this sample, this clonotype turned up many times. V gene TRBV29-1 combines with J gene TRBJ1-2; D call uncertain. CDR1 is SQVTM and CDR2 is ANQGSEA in the germline V gene. The V gene lost 4 bases and the J gene lost 1 base, with 10 bases spanning the gap. The CDR3 loop spans 13 amino acids. CDR3 in amino acids: CSVGTEDNYGYTF. The CDR3 DNA follows: TGCAGCGTTGGGACGGAGGATAACTATGGCTACACCTTC.

The table lists this clonotype with a few counts. The chain carries TRBV5-1 and TRBJ1-2; no clear D. This CDR3 is 15 amino acids long. Germline V gene data show CDR1 as SGHRS and CDR2 as YFSETQ. Trimming shortened V by 4 bases and J by 4 bases, and 17 bases separated the two germline ends. Here the CDR3 reads CASSPFLRATYGYTF. The CDR3 nucleotides are TGCGCCAGCAGCCCCTTTTTAAGGGCTACCTATGGCTACACCTTC.

This clonotype was detected many times. The V call is TRBV4-3, the J call TRBJ2-7; TRBD1 aligns across 10 bases. The CDR3 spans 15 residues. Germline CDR1 LGHNA, CDR2 YSLEER. V shed 4 bases, J shed 3 bases, and the junction held 6 bases outside the gene matches. CDR3 bases: TGCGCCAGCAGCCGCGTGACAGGGGGCAACTACGAGCAGTACTTC. This encodes CASSRVTGGNYEQYF.

V and J are TRBV7-9 and TRBJ1-2; D is uncertain. Germline V gene data show CDR1 as SEHNR and CDR2 as FQNEAQ (reference sequence). V was shortened by 5 bases and J by 3 bases, with 19 bases between the two germline ends. CDR3 length: 16 residues. The CDR3 region is CASSKMVESLYYGYTF. The CDR3 nucleotides read TGTGCCAGCAGCAAAATGGTGGAATCCCTATACTATGGCTACACCTTC.

This clonotype has a count of ten or more. The genes are TRBV4-3 and TRBJ2-1; the D is unclear. From germline, CDR1 is LGHNA and CDR2 YSLEER. Trimming stripped 0 bases from V and 3 bases from J, with 6 bases between. The CDR3 spans 14 residues. The DNA for the CDR3 is TGCGCCAGCAGCCAAGACCCAGACTACAATGAGCAGTTCTTC. Translation: CASSQDPDYNEQFF.

The V gene is TRBV15, the J gene TRBJ2-1; 8 bases are shared with TRBD2. Germline assignment: CDR1 LNHNV and CDR2 YYDKDF (reference sequence). The CDR3 covers 14 residues. V lost 5 bases, J lost 9 bases, and 9 bases stayed unmatched. The CDR3 DNA is TGTGCCACCAGCGGCGGACTAGCCTCGGGTGAGCAGTTCTTC. Translated: CATSGGLASGEQFF.

This clonotype was found many times. The chain has TRBV7-8 and TRBJ2-3; 14 positions match TRBD2. V shed 5 bases, J shed 1 base, and the junction held 5 bases outside the gene matches. From germline, CDR1 is SGHVS and CDR2 FQNEAQ. This CDR3 has 17 amino acids. This CDR3 is CASSPRLAGGGTDTQYF. The CDR3 nucleotides are TGTGCCAGCAGCCCGCGACTAGCGGGAGGGGGCACAGATACGCAGTATTTT.

This clonotype appeared many times. The V gene is TRBV20-1, the J gene TRBJ1-1, with TRBD1 as a possible D gene (5 bases). The CDR3 runs to 15 residues. From germline, CDR1 is DFQATT and CDR2 SNEGSKA (reference sequence). The V end was cut by 0 bases, the J end by 8 bases, with 19 bases between. This CDR3 is CSARDNQGPRLEAFF. For the CDR3, the DNA is TGCAGTGCTAGAGATAACCAGGGCCCACGGTTAGAAGCTTTCTTT.

This clonotype was observed a handful of times. The V and J genes are TRBV6-1 and TRBJ2-7, with D maybe TRBD1 (6 bases). CDR1 MNHNS and CDR2 SASEGT come from the germline V gene. The CDR3 loop spans 14 amino acids. V was pared by 2 bases and J by 6 bases, with 14 bases between. In nucleotides, the CDR3 is TGTGCCAGCAGTGAAAGGGGCAGGGGAGCCGAGCAGTACTTC. Translating it yields CASSERGRGAEQYF.

Ten or more counts support this clonotype. V gene TRBV27 combines with J gene TRBJ1-1; a possible D gene is TRBD1 (5 bases). Germline V gives CDR1 MNHEY, CDR2 SMNVEV (reference sequence). This CDR3 spans 15 amino acids. V dropped 6 bases and J dropped 4 bases, with 18 bases sitting between them. CDR3 protein: CASSQPRGWGTEAFF. The DNA of the CDR3 is TGTGCCAGCAGCCAGCCCCGGGGCTGGGGCACTGAAGCTTTCTTT.

CDR3 amino acids: CAISGGLVATTDTQYF. The CDR3 DNA is TGTGCCATCAGTGGGGGCCTAGTAGCGACCACAGATACGCAGTATTTT. The V and J genes are TRBV10-3 and TRBJ2-3; possibly TRBD1 or TRBD2 for D (5 bases each). This CDR3 region has 16 residues. Trimming shortened V by 4 bases and J by 2 bases, and 16 bases separated the two germline ends. Germline CDR1 ENHRY, CDR2 SYGVKD.

This clonotype was recorded many times. The chain combines TRBV6-1 with TRBJ2-4, with TRBD2 matching over 7 bases. V gave up 3 bases and J gave up 4 bases; unmatched junction bases: 6. The CDR3 is made up of 15 amino acids. CDR1 and CDR2 (germline): MNHNS, SASEGT. CDR3 protein: CASSDAPGLKNIQYF. For the CDR3, the DNA is TGTGCCAGCAGTGACGCGCCGGGACTAAAAAACATTCAGTACTTC.

This clonotype came up many times. The J gene is TRBJ2-3, the V gene TRBV28; TRBD2 matches 7 bases. CDR3 length equals 16 residues. The germline CDR1 and CDR2 sequences are MDHEN and SYDVKM. V shed 1 base and J 3 bases; nucleotides not matched to a gene: 7. The CDR3 DNA follows: TGTGCCAGCAGTTTATTGGCGGGAGAGGGGACAGATACGCAGTATTTT. As protein: CASSLLAGEGTDTQYF.

At least ten counts were recorded for this clonotype. The chain is built from TRBV5-6 and TRBJ1-5; D gene ambiguous. The CDR3 runs to 13 residues. V lost 0 bases to trimming and J lost 9 bases, with 10 bases between them. The V gene's germline CDR1 is SGHDT and CDR2 YYEEEE. The CDR3 loop reads CASSLAGLRPQHF. In nucleotides, the CDR3 is TGTGCCAGCAGCTTGGCCGGGCTACGGCCCCAGCATTTT.